What follows describes a single T cell receptor (beta chain). Its antigen is as yet unknown. This sample was included in a study of OX40 agonist ivuxolimab in advanced cancers. Study information: Three patients had partial responses: one hepatocellular carcinoma, two cutaneous melanoma. General study results and limits: No antigen was identified for the clonally expanded peripheral T cells. Some nonresponders likewise displayed low normalized T-cell clonal expansion.

Drawing of blood for sampling happened at baseline, at cycle 4 day 1, and at cycle 7 day 1. Repertoires were generated with immunoSEQ multiplex PCR, while TCRdb's copy carries only in-frame clones and drops some. The sample records around 76,000 clones, 89% being singletons. The sample in question was CD4+ or CD8+ T cells sorted from blood, obtained in a trial of the OX40 agonist ivuxolimab. The clonotype comes from an adult with an advanced solid tumor such as melanoma, head and neck, liver or kidney cancer.

For the CDR3, the DNA is TGTGCCAGCAGAAGGACCCGAGGCCCGTCAAGAGATAGCAATCAGCCCCAGCATTTT. This sequence encodes CASRRTRGPSRDSNQPQHF. The genes are TRBV28 and TRBJ1-5; unclear D gene. Deletions cut 6 bases from V and 0 bases from J, with 24 bases between. From germline, CDR1 is MDHEN and CDR2 SYDVKM. The CDR3 consists of 19 residues. Filled out from reference TRBV28 and TRBJ1-5, the complete variable domain reads DVKVTQSSRYLVKRTGEKVFLECVQDMDHENMFWYRQDPGLGLRLIYFSYDVKMKEKGDIPEGYSVSREKKERFSLILESASTNQTSMYLCASRRTRGPSRDSNQPQHFGDGTRLSIL.